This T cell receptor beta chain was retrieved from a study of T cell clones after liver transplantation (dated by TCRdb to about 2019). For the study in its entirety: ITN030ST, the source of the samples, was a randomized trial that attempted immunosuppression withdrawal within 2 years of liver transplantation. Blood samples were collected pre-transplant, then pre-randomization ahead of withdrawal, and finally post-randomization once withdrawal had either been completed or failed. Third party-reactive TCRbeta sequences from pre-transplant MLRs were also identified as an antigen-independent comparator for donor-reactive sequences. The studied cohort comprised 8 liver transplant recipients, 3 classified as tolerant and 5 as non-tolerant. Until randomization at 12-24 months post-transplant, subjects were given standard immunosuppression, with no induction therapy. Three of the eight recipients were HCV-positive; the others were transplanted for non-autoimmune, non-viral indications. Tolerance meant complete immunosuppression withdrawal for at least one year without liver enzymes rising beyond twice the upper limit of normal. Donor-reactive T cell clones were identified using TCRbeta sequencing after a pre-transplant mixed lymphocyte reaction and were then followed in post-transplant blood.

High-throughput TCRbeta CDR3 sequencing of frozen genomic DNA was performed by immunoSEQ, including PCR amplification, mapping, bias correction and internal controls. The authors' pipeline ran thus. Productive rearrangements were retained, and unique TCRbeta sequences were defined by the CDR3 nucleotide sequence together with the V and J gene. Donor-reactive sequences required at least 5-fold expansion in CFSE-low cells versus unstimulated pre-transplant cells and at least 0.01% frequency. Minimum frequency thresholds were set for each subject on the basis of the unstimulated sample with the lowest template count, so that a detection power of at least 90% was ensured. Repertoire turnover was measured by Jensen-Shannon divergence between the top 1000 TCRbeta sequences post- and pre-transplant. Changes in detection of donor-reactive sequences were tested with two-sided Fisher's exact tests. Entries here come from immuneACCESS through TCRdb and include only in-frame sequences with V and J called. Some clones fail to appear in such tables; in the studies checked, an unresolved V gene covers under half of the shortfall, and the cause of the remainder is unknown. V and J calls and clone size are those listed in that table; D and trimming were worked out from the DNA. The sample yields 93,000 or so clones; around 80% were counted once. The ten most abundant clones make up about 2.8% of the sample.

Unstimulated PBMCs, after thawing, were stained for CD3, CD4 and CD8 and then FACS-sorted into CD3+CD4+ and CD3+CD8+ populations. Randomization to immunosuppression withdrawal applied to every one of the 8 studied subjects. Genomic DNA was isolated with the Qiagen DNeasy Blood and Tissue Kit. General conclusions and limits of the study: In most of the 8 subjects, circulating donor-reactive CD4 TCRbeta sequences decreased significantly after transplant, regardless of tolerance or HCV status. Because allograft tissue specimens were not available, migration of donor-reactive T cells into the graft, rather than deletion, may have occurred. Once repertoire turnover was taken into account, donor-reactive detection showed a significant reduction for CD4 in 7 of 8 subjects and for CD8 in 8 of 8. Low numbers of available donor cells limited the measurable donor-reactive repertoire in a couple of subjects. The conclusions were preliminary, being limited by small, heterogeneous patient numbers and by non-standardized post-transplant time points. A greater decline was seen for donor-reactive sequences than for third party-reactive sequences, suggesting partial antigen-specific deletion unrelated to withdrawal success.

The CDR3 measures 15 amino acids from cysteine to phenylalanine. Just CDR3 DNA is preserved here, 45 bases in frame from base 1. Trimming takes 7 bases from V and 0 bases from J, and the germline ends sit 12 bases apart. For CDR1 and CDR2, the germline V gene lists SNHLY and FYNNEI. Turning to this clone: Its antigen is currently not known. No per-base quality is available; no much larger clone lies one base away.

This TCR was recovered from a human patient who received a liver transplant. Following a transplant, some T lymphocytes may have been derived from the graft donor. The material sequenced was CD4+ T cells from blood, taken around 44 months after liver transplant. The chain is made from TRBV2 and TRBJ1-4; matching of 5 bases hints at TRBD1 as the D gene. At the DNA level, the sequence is TGTGCCAGCAAGCGCCAGGGCCCAACTAATGAAAAACTGTTTTTT. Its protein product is CASKRQGPTNEKLFF.